Listed below are T cell receptor beta chains from one sample, sequenced in a study of cytomegalovirus exposure and HLA in healthy donors. This table comes from immunoSEQ multiplex PCR, and its TCRdb copy is limited to in-frame clones, with some not included. This table has around 100,000 clones, roughly 69% appearing once. Material: PBMCs. All receptors derive from a woman in her thirties in good health and CMV-seronegative. Each CDR3 is given with its conserved first and last residue. D genes are given only for firm matches. Part of the rows lack a size; the others show once, few, many or a class for expanded clones.

d_gene,len,abundance,v_gene,j_gene,CDR3aa,CDR3nt
.,15,.,TRBV4-3,TRBJ1-3,CASSQEGGAGNTIYF,TGCGCCAGCAGCCAAGAAGGGGGAGCTGGAAACACCATATATTTT
.,14,few,TRBV2,TRBJ1-5,CASSVTLANQPQHF,TGTGCCAGCAGTGTAACTCTAGCCAATCAGCCCCAGCATTTT
.,14,.,TRBV28,TRBJ1-1,CASSSGQPGTEAFF,TGTGCCAGCAGCTCAGGACAGCCGGGCACTGAAGCTTTCTTT
TRBD1,15,.,TRBV5-8,TRBJ1-2,CASSFNDRVRDGYTF,TGTGCCAGCAGCTTTAACGACAGGGTGCGCGACGGCTACACCTTC
TRBD1,13,.,TRBV10-2,TRBJ1-2,CASSDRGPYGYTF,TGCGCCAGCAGTGACAGGGGGCCCTATGGCTACACCTTC
.,12,.,TRBV30,TRBJ2-1,CAAPRGYNEQFF,TGTGCCGCCCCCCGCGGATACAATGAGCAGTTCTTC
.,14,.,TRBV7-6,TRBJ1-2,CASSLADGWSGYTF,TGTGCCAGCAGCTTAGCGGATGGGTGGAGCGGCTACACCTTC
.,12,.,TRBV28,TRBJ2-7,CASSAPAYEQYF,TGTGCCAGCAGTGCCCCTGCGTACGAGCAGTACTTC
.,15,.,TRBV2,TRBJ1-2,CASSEAPGQGNGYTF,TGTGCCAGCAGTGAAGCGCCGGGTCAGGGGAATGGCTACACCTTC
.,14,few,TRBV28,TRBJ1-3,CASSSSGAGNTIYF,TGTGCCAGCAGTTCATCAGGGGCTGGAAACACCATATATTTT
TRBD1,15,once,TRBV7-2,TRBJ1-4,CASSPGTGRGEKLFF,TGTGCCAGCAGCCCAGGGACAGGTCGGGGTGAAAAACTGTTTTTT